Following are 27 T cell receptor beta chains from one sample sequenced in a study of Ad26.COV2.S vaccination and SARS-CoV-2 variants. The data were produced by immunoSEQ multiplex PCR, yet TCRdb's version contains in-frame clones alone and is incomplete. The sample records 290,000 or so clones, around 87% being singletons. Treatment in this sample: approximately 18 received Ad26.COV2.S at low or high dose, single or two shots; roughly five received placebo; per-sample allocation not given. The study sampled participants on day 63 after the first vaccine or placebo injection. The material sequenced was peripheral blood, taken in a trial of Ad26.COV2.S vaccine versus placebo. These receptors were collected from a person between 18 and 59 years old who received the Ad26.COV2.S COVID-19 vaccine or a placebo.

This clone was observed once. This chain joins TRBV15 and TRBJ2-3, with no clear D. The CDR3 is made up of 14 amino acids. Trimming shortened V by 1 base and J by 4 bases, and 9 bases separated the two germline ends. In germline, CDR1 is LNHNV, CDR2 YYDKDF (reference sequence). The CDR3 region is CATSRVQEADTQYF. The CDR3 region has the DNA TGTGCCACCAGCAGAGTGCAAGAAGCAGATACGCAGTATTTT.

The chain carries TRBV4-1 and TRBJ1-1, with TRBD1 identical over 7 bases. CDR3 length equals 12 residues. CDR1 is MGHRA and CDR2 is YSYEKL in the germline V gene. Trimming took 4 bases from V and 9 from J; bases not matched to a gene: 5. CDR3 in amino acids: CASSPPTGQAFF. As DNA, the CDR3 is TGCGCCAGCAGCCCCCCGACAGGGCAAGCTTTCTTT.

The CDR3 reads CASSVESGNTIYF. CDR3 DNA: TGTGCCAGCAGTGTCGAGTCGGGAAACACCATATATTTT. This chain links TRBV6-6 with TRBJ1-3; D unclear. V lost 5 bases and J lost 4, with 9 bases in between. In germline, CDR1 is MNHNY, CDR2 SVGAGI (reference sequence). The CDR3 extends over 13 amino acids.

The J gene is TRBJ2-2, the V gene TRBV5-1; 9 nucleotides match TRBD1. The germline V gene encodes CDR1 SGHRS and CDR2 YFSETQ. The CDR3 is made up of 14 amino acids. The V segment lost 7 bases and the J segment 7 bases; nucleotides outside the gene matches: 8. The CDR3 loop is CASLGQGLGGELFF. The CDR3, as DNA: TGCGCCAGCCTCGGACAGGGGTTAGGCGGGGAGCTGTTTTTT.

The chain links TRBV6-5 to TRBJ1-1; D remains unclear. There are 13 residues in the CDR3. Between the trimmed V and J ends, which lost 6 bases and 6 bases, there was a span of 14 bases. In germline, CDR1 is MNHEY, CDR2 SVGAGI. The CDR3 is CASSGHLESEAFF. In DNA, the CDR3 is TGTGCCAGCAGCGGCCATCTAGAGTCTGAAGCTTTCTTT.

In this sample, this clone turned up once. This chain connects TRBV30 to TRBJ2-7; 9 nucleotides match TRBD1. J lost 1 base, V lost 2 bases, and 6 bases had no gene match. Germline V gene lookup returns CDR1 GTSNPN and CDR2 SVGIG (reference sequence). CDR3 length: 15 residues. For the CDR3, the DNA is TGTGCCTGGAGTAAGGGACAGGGAAGGTCCTACGAGCAGTACTTC. As protein: CAWSKGQGRSYEQYF.

The V gene is TRBV7-3, the J gene TRBJ1-2; D gene uncertain. Germline assignment: CDR1 SGHTA and CDR2 FQGTGA. Trimming left V 2 bases short and J 1 base short, with 5 bases between. The CDR3 extends over 13 amino acids. CDR3 bases: TGTGCCAGCAGCTTACGGGATAACTATGGCTACACCTTC. This codes for CASSLRDNYGYTF. Full variable domain (rest looked up from reference TRBV7-3 and TRBJ1-2): GAGVSQTPSNKVTEKGKYVELRCDPISGHTALYWYRQSLGQGPEFLIYFQGTGAADDSGLPNDRFFAVRPEGSVSTLKIQRTERGDSAVYLCASSLRDNYGYTFGSGTRLTVV.

This sequence joins TRBV7-8 and TRBJ2-6; 8 bases align to TRBD2. V was clipped by 1 base and J by 1 base; unmatched bases: 3. CDR1 SGHVS and CDR2 FQNEAQ come from the germline V gene. The CDR3 loop spans 17 amino acids. The CDR3 coding sequence is TGTGCCAGCAGCTTAGTTGCGGGGGGATCTGGGGCCAACGTCCTGACTTTC. This encodes CASSLVAGGSGANVLTF.

This clone has a handful of counts. This rearrangement joins TRBV7-9 to TRBJ1-1, with D perhaps matching TRBD1 (5 bases). V shed 4 bases and J shed 0 bases, with 15 bases lying between them. This CDR3 is built from 16 residues. Germline CDR1 reads SEHNR; CDR2 reads FQNEAQ (reference sequence). CDR3 amino acids: CASSSLRDGMNTEAFF. The CDR3 DNA is TGTGCCAGCAGCTCGCTTAGGGACGGGATGAACACTGAAGCTTTCTTT.

The chain joins TRBV9 to TRBJ2-7; D might be TRBD2 (6 bases). The CDR3 is 15 residues long. V lost 4 bases and J lost 1, with 15 bases in between. Germline V lookup: CDR1 SGDLS, CDR2 YYNGEE. The CDR3 coding sequence is TGTGCCAGCAGCCCCTCAGTAGCGGTGTCCTACGAGCAGTACTTC. Protein: CASSPSVAVSYEQYF.

V and J are TRBV5-5 and TRBJ2-7; 7 nucleotides align to TRBD1. The CDR3 extends over 13 amino acids. Germline values: CDR1 SGHKS, CDR2 YYEKEE (reference sequence). The trim removed 2 bases at V and 2 bases at J, leaving 1 base unmatched. The CDR3 DNA follows: TGTGCCAGCAGCTTTGGACAGGCCTACGAGCAGTACTTC. Translating gives CASSFGQAYEQYF.

This chain links TRBV9 with TRBJ1-1; D might be TRBD1 (5 bases). With 2 bases removed from V and 1 base from J, the gap between germline ends came to 9 bases. Germline loops: CDR1 SGDLS, CDR2 YYNGEE. This CDR3 region has 14 residues. The DNA for the CDR3 is TGTGCCAGCAGCGTGGACATTGCGAACACTGAAGCTTTCTTT. Its translation is CASSVDIANTEAFF.

This clone was found once. V gene TRBV2 combines with J gene TRBJ1-5; 7 positions agree with TRBD1. Per the germline V gene, CDR1 is SNHLY and CDR2 is FYNNEI. With 4 bases clipped from V and 6 bases from J, the junction kept 3 bases outside the gene matches. The CDR3 is 13 residues long. The CDR3 loop is CASSAAGGQPQHF. The CDR3 DNA sequence: TGTGCCAGCAGTGCGGCAGGGGGTCAGCCCCAGCATTTT. Full variable domain (missing parts from reference TRBV2 and TRBJ1-5): EPEVTQTPSHQVTQMGQEVILRCVPISNHLYFYWYRQILGQKVEFLVSFYNNEISEKSEIFDDQFSVERPDGSNFTLKIRSTKLEDSAMYFCASSAAGGQPQHFGDGTRLSIL.

The V and J genes are TRBV28 and TRBJ1-1, with TRBD1 identical over 9 bases. The CDR3 is made up of 14 amino acids. Trimming removed 3 bases from V and 6 bases from J; junction bases left unmatched: 5. Germline V gene lookup returns CDR1 MDHEN and CDR2 SYDVKM. CDR3 sequence (DNA): TGTGCCAGCAGTTTTAGTGGGACAGGGCCTGAAGCTTTCTTT. It is translated as CASSFSGTGPEAFF.

This clone was seen once. The genes are TRBV19 and TRBJ1-1; D gene uncertain. Trimming took off 2 bases at V and 0 bases at J, with 7 bases between the two ends. CDR1 and CDR2 (germline): LNHDA, SQIVND (reference sequence). The CDR3 contains 14 residues. DNA of the CDR3: TGTGCCAGTAGTATAAGGGAAATGAACACTGAAGCTTTCTTT. Protein: CASSIREMNTEAFF.

The chain employs TRBV3-1 (or the pseudogene TRBV3-2) and TRBJ1-1; D gene uncertain. This CDR3 is 13 amino acids long. The germline V gene has CDR1 LGHDT and CDR2 YNNKEL (reference sequence). Trimming removed 4 bases at V and 0 bases at J, with 6 bases between. The CDR3 sequence: CASSPWMNTEAFF. CDR3 in DNA: TGTGCCAGCAGCCCTTGGATGAACACTGAAGCTTTCTTT.

As for this clone: The same CDR3 also results from other DNA sequences found in this sample. The chain carries TRBV4-2 and TRBJ2-3; the D call may be TRBD1 or TRBD2 (5 bases each). Germline lookup yields CDR1 LGHNA and CDR2 YNFKEQ. The CDR3 runs to 13 residues. V lost 0 bases, J lost 6 bases, and 7 bases lay in between. CDR3 region: CASSQDRGDTQYF. The CDR3 nucleotides read TGTGCCAGCAGCCAAGATCGGGGCGATACGCAGTATTTT.

This clone was observed a handful of times. The chain has TRBV15 and TRBJ2-4; the D gene is possibly TRBD2 (6 bases). The CDR3 spans 12 residues. The V end lost 5 bases, the J end lost 15 bases, and 17 bases lay between the germline ends. CDR1 and CDR2 from the germline V gene are LNHNV and YYDKDF (reference sequence). CDR3 sequence: CATSPRDSERYF. The CDR3, as DNA: TGTGCCACCAGCCCTCGGGACTCCGAGAGGTACTTC.

V gene TRBV5-6 combines with J gene TRBJ1-1; no definite D call. The CDR3 has 12 residues. The germline gives CDR1 SGHDT, CDR2 YYEEEE. Trimming removed 2 bases from V and 5 bases from J, with 7 bases in between. The CDR3 protein is CASSFRVTEAFF. The CDR3 nucleotides read TGTGCCAGCAGCTTTAGGGTTACTGAAGCTTTCTTT. Full variable domain (outside the CDR3, taken from reference TRBV5-6 and TRBJ1-1): DAGVTQSPTHLIKTRGQQVTLRCSPKSGHDTVSWYQQALGQGPQFIFQYYEEEERQRGNFPDRFSGHQFPNYSSELNVNALLLGDSALYLCASSFRVTEAFFGQGTRLTVV.

The chain combines TRBV5-6 with TRBJ1-2; D remains unclear. Germline V lookup: CDR1 SGHDT, CDR2 YYEEEE. This CDR3 comprises 14 residues. V lost 3 bases, J lost 5 bases, and 14 bases lay in between. Written as DNA, the CDR3 is TGTGCCAGCAGCTCCAGCGGCCCACTTTATGGCTACACCTTC. It specifies CASSSSGPLYGYTF.

This chain connects TRBV18 to TRBJ1-2; D call uncertain. This CDR3 contains 14 residues. The V end was cut by 3 bases, the J end by 4 bases, with 12 bases between. Germline CDR1 reads KGHSH; CDR2 reads LQKENI. CDR3 sequence reads: CASSPPEGSYGYTF. In DNA form, the CDR3 reads TGTGCCAGCTCACCCCCCGAGGGTAGCTATGGCTACACCTTC.

The chain combines TRBV9 with TRBJ1-3, with unresolved D. The CDR3 has 14 residues. V dropped 4 bases and J dropped 2 bases, with 10 bases sitting between them. Germline CDR1 is SGDLS and CDR2 is YYNGEE. This CDR3 is CASSQGSAGNTIYF. The CDR3, as DNA: TGTGCCAGCAGCCAAGGTAGTGCTGGAAACACCATATATTTT.

The rearrangement joins TRBV3-1 (or the pseudogene TRBV3-2) to TRBJ1-1, with D possibly matching TRBD1 (5 bases). In germline, CDR1 is LGHDT, CDR2 YNNKEL (reference sequence). The CDR3 has 16 amino acids. The V end was cut by 1 base, the J end by 3 bases, with 15 bases between. The CDR3 is CASSQGKGVRYTEAFF. Written as DNA, the CDR3 is TGTGCCAGCAGCCAAGGAAAAGGGGTGAGGTACACTGAAGCTTTCTTT.

This chain joins TRBV9 and TRBJ2-3; 10 bases fit TRBD2. The germline V gene encodes CDR1 SGDLS and CDR2 YYNGEE. The CDR3 covers 16 residues. V lost 0 bases, J lost 0 bases, and 1 base stayed unmatched. CDR3 protein: CASSVGTSGSTDTQYF. The CDR3 nucleotides are TGTGCCAGCAGCGTAGGGACTAGCGGTAGCACAGATACGCAGTATTTT.

Comment on this clone: Other DNA sequences in the same sample also yield this CDR3. Written as DNA, the CDR3 is TGTGCCAGCTCTGGAAACACCATATATTTT. Residues: CASSGNTIYF. The chain carries TRBV19 and TRBJ1-3, with unresolved D. V lost 9 bases to trimming and J lost 0 bases, with 0 bases between them. The CDR3 runs 10 residues. Per the germline V gene, CDR1 is LNHDA and CDR2 is SQIVND (reference sequence).

V and J are TRBV7-9 and TRBJ1-3; D gene unclear. CDR3 length: 14 amino acids. Germline loops: CDR1 SEHNR, CDR2 FQNEAQ (reference sequence). Trimming took off 3 bases at V and 4 bases at J, with 10 bases between the two ends. CDR3 protein: CASSFEVRGNTIYF. CDR3 sequence (DNA): TGTGCCAGCAGCTTTGAGGTTAGGGGAAACACCATATATTTT.

The rearrangement links TRBV7-9 to TRBJ1-3; D uncertain. Germline assignment: CDR1 SEHNR and CDR2 FQNEAQ (reference sequence). The CDR3 is 17 amino acids. Trimming pared 2 bases from V and 0 bases from J, leaving 14 bases between. The CDR3 sequence is CASSLTWVGSSGNTIYF. In DNA, the CDR3 is TGTGCCAGCAGCTTAACTTGGGTGGGGAGCTCTGGAAACACCATATATTTT. The variable domain in full, with the rest retrieved from reference TRBV7-9 and TRBJ1-3, is DTGVSQNPRHKITKRGQNVTFRCDPISEHNRLYWYRQTLGQGPEFLTYFQNEAQLEKSRLLSDRFSAERPKGSFSTLEIQRTEQGDSAMYLCASSLTWVGSSGNTIYFGEGSWLTVV.